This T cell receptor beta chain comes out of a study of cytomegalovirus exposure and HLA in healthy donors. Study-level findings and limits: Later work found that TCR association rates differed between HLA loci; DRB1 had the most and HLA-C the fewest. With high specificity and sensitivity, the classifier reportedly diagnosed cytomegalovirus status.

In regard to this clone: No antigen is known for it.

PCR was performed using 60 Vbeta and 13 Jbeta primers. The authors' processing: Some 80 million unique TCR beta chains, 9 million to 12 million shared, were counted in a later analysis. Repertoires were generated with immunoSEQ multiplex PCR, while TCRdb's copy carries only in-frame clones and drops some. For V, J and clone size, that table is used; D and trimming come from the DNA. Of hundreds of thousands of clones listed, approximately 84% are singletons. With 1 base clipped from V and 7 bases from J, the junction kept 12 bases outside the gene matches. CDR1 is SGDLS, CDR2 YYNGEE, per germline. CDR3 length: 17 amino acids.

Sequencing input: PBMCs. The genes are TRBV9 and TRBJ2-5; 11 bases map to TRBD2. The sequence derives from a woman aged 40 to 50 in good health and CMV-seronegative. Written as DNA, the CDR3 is TGTGCCAGCAGCGTAAACGGACTAGCGGGTTCTGGTGGGACCCAGTACTTC. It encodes CASSVNGLAGSGGTQYF.